This paragraph covers one TCR beta chain sequence. TCRdb reanalysed the 5' RACE reads using MiXCR and keeps one entry per CDR3 protein. This sample yields about 60,000 distinct CDR3 sequences, of which under 35% are seen a single time; about 2.5% belongs to the top ten. The germline V and J ends were trimmed by 1 base and 3 bases, with 12 bases remaining between them. Germline V CDR1 and CDR2: SEHNR, FQNEAQ (reference sequence). There are 16 residues in the CDR3. The sequence was obtained from a female donor with breast cancer. Material: tumor-infiltrating naive CD4+ T cells sorted from the breast tumor. Regarding subset: naive CD4+ T cells, CD4+CD45RA+CD25-. The chain uses TRBV7-9 and TRBJ2-2, with a possible D match to TRBD2 (6 bases). This chain's CDR3 is CASSLDSGGDTGELFF. The CDR3 DNA follows: TGTGCCAGCAGCTTAGATAGCGGAGGGGACACCGGGGAGCTGTTTTTT. The whole variable domain, remainder taken from reference TRBV7-9 and TRBJ2-2, is DTGVSQNPRHKITKRGQNVTFRCDPISEHNRLYWYRQTLGQGPEFLTYFQNEAQLEKSRLLSDRFSAERPKGSFSTLEIQRTEQGDSAMYLCASSLDSGGDTGELFFGEGSRLTVL.